One TCR beta chain is described in this entry. Distinct nucleotide sequences in the sample also encode this CDR3. This entry comes from a study of T cell clones after liver transplantation. Whole-study context: Post-transplant blood was tracked for graft-donor-reactive T cell clones identified in a pre-transplant mixed lymphocyte reaction.

Here immunoSEQ multiplex PCR was the method, and the copy in TCRdb shows in-frame clones only, minus some. The sample holds roughly 70,000 clones, roughly 80% seen once. The CDR3 extends over 13 amino acids. Deletions cut 0 bases from V and 5 bases from J, with 7 bases between. The V gene's germline CDR1 is SGHTA and CDR2 FQGNSA. This TCR was recovered from a human donor who received a liver transplant. The chain combines TRBV7-2 with TRBJ1-2; maybe TRBD1 (5 bases). This specimen was CD4+ T cells from blood, taken before liver transplant. The CDR3 coding sequence is TGTGCCAGCAGCTTAGCCGGGGGGTATGGCTACACCTTC. This codes for CASSLAGGYGYTF.